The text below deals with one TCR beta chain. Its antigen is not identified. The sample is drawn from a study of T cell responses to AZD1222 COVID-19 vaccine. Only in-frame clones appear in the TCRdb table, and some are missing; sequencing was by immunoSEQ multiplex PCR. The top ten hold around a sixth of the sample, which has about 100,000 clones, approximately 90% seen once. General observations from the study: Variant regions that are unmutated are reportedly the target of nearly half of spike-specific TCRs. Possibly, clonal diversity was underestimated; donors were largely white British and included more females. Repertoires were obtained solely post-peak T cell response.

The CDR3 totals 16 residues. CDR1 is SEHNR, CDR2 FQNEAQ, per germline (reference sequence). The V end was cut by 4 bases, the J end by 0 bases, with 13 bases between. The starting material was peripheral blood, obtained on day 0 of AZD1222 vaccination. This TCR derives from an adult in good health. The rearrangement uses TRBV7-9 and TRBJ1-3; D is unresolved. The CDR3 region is CASSSVWTSSGNTIYF. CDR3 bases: TGTGCCAGCAGCTCTGTTTGGACCAGCTCTGGAAACACCATATATTTT.